These 19 T cell receptor beta chains share one sample of origin, sequenced in a study of T cells in Graves' hyperthyroidism and ophthalmopathy. RNA transcripts provided the source from which TCR beta CDR3 regions were amplified. HTBI primers drove first-round RT-PCR of the TCR CDR3. TCRdb reprocessed the multiplex PCR reads with MiXCR, giving one entry per CDR3 protein. The table includes approximately 600,000 distinct CDR3 sequences, less than 25% detected once. Sequenced input: blood. Receptors were obtained from a man aged 30-40 years with Graves' ophthalmopathy.

The chain joins TRBV20-1 to TRBJ2-5, with D perhaps matching TRBD2 (6 bases). CDR1 DFQATT and CDR2 SNEGSKA come from the germline V gene (reference sequence). V was cut by 3 bases and J by 0 bases, with 14 bases left in between. CDR3 size: 15 residues. This chain's CDR3 is CSARIPGVYQETQYF. DNA for the CDR3: TGCAGTGCTAGGATTCCGGGGGTGTACCAAGAGACCCAGTACTTC.

Notes on this clonotype: A read error may be the cause here, since a much bigger clone is one base away. The chain has TRBV20-1 and TRBJ2-3; possibly TRBD2 for D (6 bases). The CDR3 consists of 12 residues. Germline values: CDR1 DFQATT, CDR2 SNEGSKA (reference sequence). CDR3 residues: CSARRGRDTRYF. Here the CDR3 DNA reads TGCAGTGCTAGACGAGGGCGGGATACGCGGTATTTT.

This chain links TRBV5-5 with TRBJ2-7; 7 nucleotides line up with TRBD1. The CDR3 is 16 residues long. Germline lookup yields CDR1 SGHKS and CDR2 YYEKEE (reference sequence). J gave up 2 bases and V 0 bases, and 8 bases lay outside the gene matches. The CDR3 reads CASSLEGDSSPYEQYF. In nucleotides, the CDR3 is TGTGCCAGCAGCTTGGAGGGGGACAGTAGCCCCTACGAGCAGTACTTC.

The gene calls are TRBV15 and TRBJ2-7; the D is unclear. V lost 0 bases and J 0 bases, leaving 9 bases between the germline ends. Germline V gene lookup returns CDR1 LNHNV and CDR2 YYDKDF (reference sequence). CDR3 length: 15 residues. CDR3: CATSRELGNSYEQYF. The CDR3 nucleotides are TGTGCCACCAGCAGAGAGTTGGGAAACTCCTACGAGCAGTACTTC. Supplemented by reference TRBV15 and TRBJ2-7, the full variable domain reads DAMVIQNPRYQVTQFGKPVTLSCSQTLNHNVMYWYQQKSSQAPKLLFHYYDKDFNNEADTPDNFQSRRPNTSFCFLDIRSPGLGDTAMYLCATSRELGNSYEQYFGPGTRLTVT.

The chain has TRBV6-1 and TRBJ1-2; 9 bases are a match to TRBD1. CDR1 is MNHNS and CDR2 is SASEGT in the germline V gene. The CDR3 spans 14 residues. The V segment lost 6 bases and the J segment 8 bases; nucleotides outside the gene matches: 10. CDR3 bases: TGTGCCAGCAGCAAACGGGACAGGGTTGTCGGCTACACCTTC. It codes for CASSKRDRVVGYTF.

Ten or more counts support this clonotype. J is TRBJ1-5 and V is TRBV15, with D perhaps TRBD1 (6 bases). Trimming shortened V by 0 bases and J by 4 bases, and 13 bases separated the two germline ends. Germline V lookup: CDR1 LNHNV, CDR2 YYDKDF (reference sequence). There are 16 residues in the CDR3. Here the CDR3 reads CATSRDSGQLNQPQHF. The CDR3 DNA follows: TGTGCCACCAGCAGAGATAGTGGACAGCTAAATCAGCCCCAGCATTTT.

This clonotype was detected ten times or more. J is TRBJ2-7 and V is TRBV12-3 or TRBV12-4; tentative D call: TRBD1 (7 bases). The V end lost 3 bases, the J end lost 7 bases, and 19 bases lay between the germline ends. The CDR3 has 15 residues. The CDR3 reads CASSFNRGGGEEQYF. The CDR3 DNA follows: TGTGCCAGCAGTTTTAACAGGGGAGGCGGGGAAGAGCAGTACTTC.

This clonotype was detected a few times. V gene TRBV5-8 combines with J gene TRBJ2-1; 9 bases line up with TRBD2. J was trimmed by 6 bases and V by 4 bases; bases with no gene match: 5. Germline-derived CDR1 and CDR2 are SGHTS and YDEGEE. This CDR3 region has 14 residues. The CDR3 reads CASSLAGTFNEQFF. The CDR3 DNA sequence: TGTGCCAGCAGCCTAGCGGGGACCTTCAATGAGCAGTTCTTC.

There are a few counts of this clonotype. The CDR3 DNA sequence: TGCAGTGCTCTCCTTGTGACCCGGGACAGGGGTTGGGTGGCGGGGGATGAGCAGTTCTTC. Encoded protein: CSALLVTRDRGWVAGDEQFF. V and J are TRBV20-1 and TRBJ2-1; 10 bases match TRBD1. Per the germline V gene, CDR1 is DFQATT and CDR2 is SNEGSKA (reference sequence). The CDR3 has 20 residues. Trimming at V came to 5 bases and at J to 8 bases, leaving 27 bases not matched to a gene.

Worth noting for this clonotype: With a much larger clone just one base away, this may be a read error. The chain links TRBV7-8 to TRBJ1-2, with a weak D call TRBD1 (5 bases). Trimming stripped 1 base from V and 7 bases from J, with 19 bases between. CDR3 length equals 16 residues. Germline V CDR1 and CDR2: SGHVS, FQNEAQ. The CDR3 protein is CASSLGGAYNGVGYTF. The CDR3 region has the DNA TGTGCCAGCAGCTTAGGTGGGGCCTACAATGGGGTTGGCTACACCTTC.

At least ten counts were recorded for this clonotype. The V and J genes are TRBV7-9 and TRBJ2-1; TRBD2 aligns across 9 bases. Germline-derived CDR1 and CDR2 are SEHNR and FQNEAQ (reference sequence). The CDR3 totals 15 residues. V gave up 6 bases and J gave up 5 bases; unmatched junction bases: 8. The CDR3 bases are TGTGCCAGCAGGACGGAGCGGGGGGACGACAATGAGCAGTTCTTC. As protein: CASRTERGDDNEQFF.

The chain joins TRBV2 to TRBJ2-5; 9 bases agree with TRBD1. This CDR3 spans 14 amino acids. CDR1 is SNHLY and CDR2 is FYNNEI in the germline V gene. After removal of 6 bases from V and 5 bases from J, the junction contained 7 bases not matched to a gene. CDR3 loop: CASRETGGGETQYF. CDR3 DNA sequence: TGTGCCAGCAGGGAAACAGGGGGCGGGGAGACCCAGTACTTC.

The table lists this clonotype with a few counts. The rearrangement joins TRBV15 to TRBJ2-1; D unresolved. From germline, CDR1 is LNHNV and CDR2 YYDKDF (reference sequence). With 5 bases removed from V and 1 base from J, the gap between germline ends came to 6 bases. The CDR3 length is 13 residues. The CDR3 protein is CATSSQSYNEQFF. The DNA of the CDR3 is TGTGCCACCAGCTCACAATCCTACAATGAGCAGTTCTTC. The full variable domain, with the rest looked up from reference TRBV15 and TRBJ2-1, is DAMVIQNPRYQVTQFGKPVTLSCSQTLNHNVMYWYQQKSSQAPKLLFHYYDKDFNNEADTPDNFQSRRPNTSFCFLDIRSPGLGDTAMYLCATSSQSYNEQFFGPGTRLTVL.

V is TRBV6-5 and J is TRBJ2-7; possibly TRBD1 for D (5 bases). This CDR3 region has 15 residues. The V and J ends lost 0 bases and 3 bases respectively, with 12 bases between them. The V gene's germline CDR1 is MNHEY and CDR2 SVGAGI. The CDR3 loop is CASSYSSQGFYEQYF. DNA of the CDR3: TGTGCCAGCAGTTACTCGAGTCAGGGATTCTACGAGCAGTACTTC.

This clonotype was seen many times. The rearrangement joins TRBV28 to TRBJ2-7; D call uncertain. Trimming removed 3 bases from V and 3 bases from J, with 15 bases in between. The CDR3 has 15 amino acids. Germline loops: CDR1 MDHEN, CDR2 SYDVKM. In DNA, the CDR3 is TGTGCCAGCAGTTTTGGAAGTACATCAAACTACGAGCAGTACTTC. Its translation: CASSFGSTSNYEQYF.

This clonotype has ten or more counts. The rearrangement joins TRBV14 to TRBJ2-7; D is possibly TRBD1 or TRBD2 (7 bases each). V was pared by 3 bases and J by 1 base, with 22 bases between. CDR3 length: 18 amino acids. Germline V gene data show CDR1 as SGHDN and CDR2 as FVKESK. The CDR3 loop reads CASSHGIQGGKRSYEQYF. The CDR3, as DNA: TGTGCCAGCAGCCACGGAATCCAGGGGGGGAAGAGATCCTACGAGCAGTACTTC.

This clonotype was seen more than once but under ten times. The rearrangement joins TRBV27 to TRBJ1-1; D gene ambiguous. The CDR3 is made up of 14 amino acids. Germline values: CDR1 MNHEY, CDR2 SMNVEV (reference sequence). Trimming cost V 6 bases and J 0 bases, with 11 bases left between them. The CDR3 nucleotides are TGTGCCAGCAGATTAAACCTCTTGAACACTGAAGCTTTCTTT. Translated: CASRLNLLNTEAFF.

This clonotype was observed at least ten times. V gene TRBV20-1 combines with J gene TRBJ2-1; 10 nucleotides match TRBD2. In germline, CDR1 is DFQATT, CDR2 SNEGSKA (reference sequence). Trimming cost V 4 bases and J 7 bases; bases outside gene matches: 13. The CDR3 loop spans 16 amino acids. CDR3 amino acids: CSAMWLAGVVWNEQFF. The CDR3 DNA reads as TGCAGTGCTATGTGGCTAGCGGGAGTGGTGTGGAATGAGCAGTTCTTC.

The gene calls are TRBV20-1 and TRBJ2-2; unclear D gene. Germline V gene data show CDR1 as DFQATT and CDR2 as SNEGSKA (reference sequence). The CDR3 runs 15 residues. V lost 0 bases, J lost 4 bases, and 12 bases lay in between. The CDR3 loop reads CSARDRQETTGELFF. In DNA, the CDR3 is TGCAGTGCTAGAGATCGGCAGGAAACCACCGGGGAGCTGTTTTTT.